The text below deals with one T cell receptor (beta chain). Its specificity is not known. The study drew donors from healthy Caucasian individuals in Russia aged roughly 6 to 95. The data are from a study of blood T cells in healthy people across ages. Study-wide results and caveats: Unsorted PBMC material precluded a definitive naive versus antigen-experienced comparison. Observed TCR beta diversity per million T cells went down as age went up. This fall followed a roughly linear course with age.

PCR was performed a second time for roughly 7 to 12 cycles using a sample-barcoded 5' primer and a J-beta primer mix. Every sample gave at least 2.5 million paired-end reads containing CDR3. TCRdb passed the 5' RACE reads through MiXCR, listing each CDR3 protein once. This table holds nearly 800,000 distinct CDR3 sequences, more than 50% found once. Germline values: CDR1 MNHNY, CDR2 SVGAGI (reference sequence). V lost 6 bases and J 10 bases, leaving 19 bases between the germline ends. This CDR3 is built from 13 residues. The receptor was isolated from a man aged 40-55 years in good health. The sequenced material came from blood. The chain combines TRBV6-6 with TRBJ2-7, with D unclear. CDR3 loop: CASSQQTPLFQYF. Written as DNA, the CDR3 is TGTGCCAGCAGCCAACAGACCCCCCTGTTCCAGTACTTC.